This TCR beta chain was captured in a study of shared clonotypes between healthy human individuals. CDR3 length: 13 amino acids. Losses at the gene ends were 5 bases for V and 7 bases for J; bases not matched to a gene: 4. Germline CDR1 is MNHNS and CDR2 is SASEGT. Sequenced by immunoSEQ multiplex PCR; TCRdb stores in-frame clones only, minus some. The sample lists approximately 1,000,000 clones; about 84% were seen once. The material sequenced was memory CD4+ T cells from PBMCs. This sample's subset: CD45RA-negative fraction. This chain connects TRBV6-1 to TRBJ2-1, with 8 nucleotides matching TRBD2. This receptor was taken from a man younger than 35 in good health. Some clones in this sample may be carry-over from other donors' samples. The CDR3 reads CASSPGLANEQFF. The CDR3, as DNA: TGTGCCAGCAGTCCCGGACTAGCAAATGAGCAGTTCTTC.